A selection of T cell receptor beta chains follows, all from one sample in a study of blood T cells in healthy people across ages. One entry per CDR3 protein, called by TCRdb with MiXCR from the 5' RACE reads. The sample consists of 1.6 million or so distinct CDR3 sequences, 30% to 40% of them appearing once. Sequenced: blood. The receptors stem from a woman aged 25 to 39 in good health. Each CDR3 is given with its conserved first and last residue. A D gene is named only where the DNA matches it firmly. Part of the rows lack a size; the others show once, few, many or a class for expanded clones.

V gene: TRBV7-9
J gene: TRBJ2-7
D gene: -
clone size: -
CDR3 DNA: TGTGCCGGAGGTGCGGGATTAGGCTACGAGCAGTACTTC
CDR3 protein: CAGGAGLGYEQYF

V gene: TRBV27
J gene: TRBJ1-5
D gene: -
clone size: once
CDR3 DNA: TGTGCCAGCAGTTTTAAGAATCAGCCCCAGCATTTT
CDR3 protein: CASSFKNQPQHF

V gene: TRBV6-2/TRBV6-3
J gene: TRBJ2-4
D gene: -
clone size: few
CDR3 DNA: TGTGCCAGCACCCCTCCGAGCAGCAAAAACATTCAGTACTTC
CDR3 protein: CASTPPSSKNIQYF

V gene: TRBV20-1
J gene: TRBJ2-7
D gene: -
clone size: -
CDR3 DNA: TGCAGTGCCCCTGGCAGTCTCGAGCAGTACTTC
CDR3 protein: CSAPGSLEQYF

V gene: TRBV12-3/TRBV12-4
J gene: TRBJ2-3
D gene: -
clone size: -
CDR3 DNA: TGTGCCAGCAGCCCCACCGGAGCCAGGCTCAGCACAGATACGCAGTATTTT
CDR3 protein: CASSPTGARLSTDTQYF

V gene: TRBV20-1
J gene: TRBJ2-3
D gene: -
clone size: few
CDR3 DNA: TGCAGTGCTAGCTTTGCGGCAAACACAGATACGCAGTATTTT
CDR3 protein: CSASFAANTDTQYF

V gene: TRBV6-6
J gene: TRBJ1-1
D gene: -
clone size: -
CDR3 DNA: TGTGCCAGCAGCCTGAGATGGGAGGGCAACACTGAAGCTTTCTTT
CDR3 protein: CASSLRWEGNTEAFF

V gene: TRBV4-2
J gene: TRBJ2-1
D gene: TRBD2
clone size: many
CDR3 DNA: TGTGCCAGCAGCCCCCGAGGTAGCGGGAGCGGTGAGCAGTTCTTC
CDR3 protein: CASSPRGSGSGEQFF

V gene: TRBV20-1
J gene: TRBJ2-7
D gene: -
clone size: -
CDR3 DNA: TGCAGTGCTAGAGATCGGACGCCCTACGAGCAGTACTTC
CDR3 protein: CSARDRTPYEQYF

V gene: TRBV7-9
J gene: TRBJ1-5
D gene: -
clone size: -
CDR3 DNA: TGTGCCAGCAGCCCCACAGGGATTGAGCAGCCCCAGCATTTT
CDR3 protein: CASSPTGIEQPQHF

V gene: TRBV28
J gene: TRBJ1-1
D gene: TRBD1
clone size: -
CDR3 DNA: TGTGCCAGCAGCCTCGCGACAGGGGGCTTGATCAACACTGAAGCTTTCTTT
CDR3 protein: CASSLATGGLINTEAFF

V gene: TRBV15
J gene: TRBJ2-3
D gene: TRBD2
clone size: few
CDR3 DNA: TGTGCCACCAGCAGAGATCGGATCATCGAGACTAGCGGGAACACAGATACGCAGTATTTT
CDR3 protein: CATSRDRIIETSGNTDTQYF

V gene: TRBV10-1
J gene: TRBJ2-7
D gene: -
clone size: -
CDR3 DNA: TGCGCCAGCAGCCCTCTCCCTACTAGCGAGCAGTACTTC
CDR3 protein: CASSPLPTSEQYF

V gene: TRBV13
J gene: TRBJ2-7
D gene: -
clone size: -
CDR3 DNA: TGTGCCAGCGCCCTCCGGGGGGACACCCCCTACGAGCAGTACTTC
CDR3 protein: CASALRGDTPYEQYF

V gene: TRBV5-1
J gene: TRBJ2-3
D gene: -
clone size: -
CDR3 DNA: TGCGCCAGCAGCATGACTGGCCGTCACACAGATACGCAGTATTTT
CDR3 protein: CASSMTGRHTDTQYF

V gene: TRBV20-1
J gene: TRBJ1-4
D gene: -
clone size: -
CDR3 DNA: TGCAGTGCTCGAGGACAGCTTAATGAAAAACTGTTTTTT
CDR3 protein: CSARGQLNEKLFF

V gene: TRBV18
J gene: TRBJ2-5
D gene: -
clone size: few
CDR3 DNA: TGTGCCAGCTCACCGTGGTCAGGGGAAGAGACCCAGTACTTC
CDR3 protein: CASSPWSGEETQYF

V gene: TRBV6-6
J gene: TRBJ2-1
D gene: -
clone size: -
CDR3 DNA: TGTGCCAGCACCATAGACTCGGCCAATGAGCAGTTCTTC
CDR3 protein: CASTIDSANEQFF

V gene: TRBV30
J gene: TRBJ2-7
D gene: -
clone size: -
CDR3 DNA: TGTGCCTGCCGGGACGGGCCCTACGAGCAGTACTTC
CDR3 protein: CACRDGPYEQYF

V gene: TRBV4-1
J gene: TRBJ2-1
D gene: TRBD2
clone size: -
CDR3 DNA: TGCGCCAGCAGCCAAGGGAGACTAGCGGGAGGTCGGGTGAGCTCCTACAATGAGCAGTTCTTC
CDR3 protein: CASSQGRLAGGRVSSYNEQFF

V gene: TRBV27
J gene: TRBJ2-1
D gene: TRBD1
clone size: -
CDR3 DNA: TGTGCCAGCAGCATCGGACAGGGGGGTGAGCAGTTCTTC
CDR3 protein: CASSIGQGGEQFF

V gene: TRBV25-1
J gene: TRBJ2-7
D gene: -
clone size: -
CDR3 DNA: TGTGCCAGCAGTGACCAAACGGTGAACTACGAGCAGTACTTC
CDR3 protein: CASSDQTVNYEQYF

V gene: TRBV20-1
J gene: TRBJ2-1
D gene: -
clone size: -
CDR3 DNA: TGCAGTGCTAGAATGCTTGATAGGGGGAGCAATGAACGGTTCTTC
CDR3 protein: CSARMLDRGSNERFF

V gene: TRBV4-2
J gene: TRBJ2-1
D gene: TRBD2
clone size: -
CDR3 DNA: TGTGCCAGCAGCCCGTGGGGGACTAGAATAGAAAGCTCCTACAATGAGCAGTTCTTC
CDR3 protein: CASSPWGTRIESSYNEQFF

V gene: TRBV4-1
J gene: TRBJ1-5
D gene: TRBD1
clone size: -
CDR3 DNA: TGCGCCAGCAGCCAACGTCCCGGGACAGGGGATCAGCCCCAGCATTTT
CDR3 protein: CASSQRPGTGDQPQHF

V gene: TRBV11-2
J gene: TRBJ2-7
D gene: -
clone size: -
CDR3 DNA: TGTGCCAGCAGCCTGCACGGCAGCCGATCTGCCTACGAGCAGTACTTC
CDR3 protein: CASSLHGSRSAYEQYF

V gene: TRBV4-1
J gene: TRBJ2-3
D gene: TRBD1
clone size: few
CDR3 DNA: TGCGCCAGCAGCCAAGATCGGGCAGGGGGAAGAGAAGATACGCAGTATTTT
CDR3 protein: CASSQDRAGGREDTQYF

V gene: TRBV4-2
J gene: TRBJ1-3
D gene: -
clone size: -
CDR3 DNA: TGTGCCAGCAGCCAGTTAGGGTCTGGAAACACCATATATTTT
CDR3 protein: CASSQLGSGNTIYF

V gene: TRBV5-1
J gene: TRBJ2-5
D gene: TRBD1
clone size: few
CDR3 DNA: TGCGCCAGCAGCTTCAGGACAGGGGTCAAAGAGACCCAGTACTTC
CDR3 protein: CASSFRTGVKETQYF